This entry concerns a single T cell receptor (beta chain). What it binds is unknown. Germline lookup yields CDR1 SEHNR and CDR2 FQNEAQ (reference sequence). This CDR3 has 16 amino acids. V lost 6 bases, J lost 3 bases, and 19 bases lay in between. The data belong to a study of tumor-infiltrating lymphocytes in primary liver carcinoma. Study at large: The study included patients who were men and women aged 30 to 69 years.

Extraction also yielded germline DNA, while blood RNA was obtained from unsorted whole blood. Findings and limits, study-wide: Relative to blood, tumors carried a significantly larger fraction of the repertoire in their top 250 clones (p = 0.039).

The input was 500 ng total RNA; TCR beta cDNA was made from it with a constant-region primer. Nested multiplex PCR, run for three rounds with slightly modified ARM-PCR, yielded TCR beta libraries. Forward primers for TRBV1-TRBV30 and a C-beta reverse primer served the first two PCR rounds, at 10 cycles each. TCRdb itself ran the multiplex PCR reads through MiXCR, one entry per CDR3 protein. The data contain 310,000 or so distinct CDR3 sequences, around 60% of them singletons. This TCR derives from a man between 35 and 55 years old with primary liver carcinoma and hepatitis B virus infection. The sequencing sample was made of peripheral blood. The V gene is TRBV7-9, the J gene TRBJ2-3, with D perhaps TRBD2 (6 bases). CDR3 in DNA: TGTGCCAGCAGTTCGCTACTAGTGGGAGGAACAGATACGCAGTATTTT. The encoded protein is CASSSLLVGGTDTQYF.